The present entry profiles one T cell receptor (beta chain) with its context. Antigen specificity is unknown. With a J-beta primer mix and a sample-barcoded 5' primer, a second PCR ran roughly 6 to 11 cycles. TCRdb recomputed calls from the 5' RACE reads with MiXCR, one row per CDR3 protein. The table shows about 1.4 million distinct CDR3 sequences, with 59% occurring only once. Looked up from germline, CDR1 is SGHRS and CDR2 is YFSETQ. The ends were cut back, 1 base at V and 2 bases at J, with 10 bases in the middle. This CDR3 is 15 amino acids long. The sample comes from a study of blood T cells in healthy people across ages. Points from the study as a whole: Diversity was higher, and naive CD4+ cells more numerous, in long-lived donors than in aged donors. Observed TCR beta diversity showed a strong correlation with the percentage of naive T cells as measured by flow cytometry. With donor CMV status unknown, expanded clonotype changes were possibly confounded.

At least 5.5 micrograms of total RNA were extracted per sample. The sequenced sample was blood. This TCR was sampled from a young man in good health. V gene TRBV5-1 combines with J gene TRBJ2-1; D not resolved. CDR3: CASSLSRSPYNEQFF. In nucleotides, the CDR3 is TGCGCCAGCAGCTTGTCGCGGAGCCCCTACAATGAGCAGTTCTTC.